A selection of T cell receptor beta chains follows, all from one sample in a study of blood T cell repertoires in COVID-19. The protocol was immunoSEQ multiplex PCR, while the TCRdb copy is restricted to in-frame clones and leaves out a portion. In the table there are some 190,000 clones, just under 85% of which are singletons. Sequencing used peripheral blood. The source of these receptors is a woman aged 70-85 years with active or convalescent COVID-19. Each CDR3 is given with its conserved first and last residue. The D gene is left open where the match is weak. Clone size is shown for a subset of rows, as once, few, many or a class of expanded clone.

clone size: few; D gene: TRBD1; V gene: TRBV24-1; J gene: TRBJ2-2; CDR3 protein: CATSDGQGDTGELFF; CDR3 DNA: TGTGCCACCAGTGATGGACAGGGGGACACCGGGGAGCTGTTTTTT
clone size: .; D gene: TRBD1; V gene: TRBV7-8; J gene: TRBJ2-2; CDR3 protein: CASSSGTGGLTGELFF; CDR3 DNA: TGTGCCAGCAGCAGCGGGACAGGGGGTCTCACCGGGGAGCTGTTTTTT
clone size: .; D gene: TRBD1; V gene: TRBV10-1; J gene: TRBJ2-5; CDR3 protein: CASSRGGGETQYF; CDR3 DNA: TGCGCCAGCAGCAGAGGGGGCGGAGAGACCCAGTACTTC
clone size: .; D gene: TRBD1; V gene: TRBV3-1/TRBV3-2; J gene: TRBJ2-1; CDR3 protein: CASSLGQQNEQFF; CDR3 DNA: TGTGCCAGCAGCCTGGGACAGCAGAATGAGCAGTTCTTC
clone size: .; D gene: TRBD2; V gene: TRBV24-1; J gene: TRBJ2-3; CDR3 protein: CATSDLGLAGEDTQYF; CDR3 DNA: TGTGCCACCAGTGATTTAGGGCTAGCGGGAGAAGATACGCAGTATTTT
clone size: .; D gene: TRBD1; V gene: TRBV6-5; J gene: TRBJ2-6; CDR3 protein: CASSYDRAGANVLTF; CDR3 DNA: TGTGCCAGCAGTTACGACAGGGCTGGGGCCAACGTCCTGACTTTC
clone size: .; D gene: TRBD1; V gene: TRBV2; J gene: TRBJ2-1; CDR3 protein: CASSVDRGWYNEQFF; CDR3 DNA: TGTGCCAGCAGCGTGGACAGGGGGTGGTACAATGAGCAGTTCTTC
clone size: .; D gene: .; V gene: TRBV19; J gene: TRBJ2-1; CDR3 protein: CASRGPSAENEQFF; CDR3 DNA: TGTGCCAGTAGGGGTCCTAGCGCAGAGAATGAGCAGTTCTTC
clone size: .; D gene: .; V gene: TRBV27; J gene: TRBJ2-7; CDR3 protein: CASSSTGLGLQYF; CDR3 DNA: TGTGCCAGCAGTTCGACAGGCCTGGGCTTGCAGTACTTC
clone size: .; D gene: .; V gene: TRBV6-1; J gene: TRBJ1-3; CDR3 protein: CASSEDRTGNTIYF; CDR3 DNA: TGTGCCAGCAGTGAAGACAGAACTGGAAACACCATATATTTT
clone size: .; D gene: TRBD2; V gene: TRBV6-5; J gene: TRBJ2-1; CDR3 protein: CASSSHRTSSYNEQFF; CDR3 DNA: TGTGCCAGCAGTTCCCACAGGACTAGCTCCTACAATGAGCAGTTCTTC
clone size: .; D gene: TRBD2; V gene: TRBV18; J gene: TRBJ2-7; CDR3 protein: CASSPQAGPYYEQYF; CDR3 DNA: TGTGCCAGCTCACCACAAGCGGGGCCATACTACGAGCAGTACTTC
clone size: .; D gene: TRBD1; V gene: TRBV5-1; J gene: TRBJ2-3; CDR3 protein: CASSMSDRGPTDTQYF; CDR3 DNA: TGCGCCAGCAGCATGTCGGACAGGGGACCCACAGATACGCAGTATTTT
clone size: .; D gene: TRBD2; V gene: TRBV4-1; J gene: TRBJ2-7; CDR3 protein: CASSRGTSESYEQYF; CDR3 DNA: TGCGCCAGCAGCCGGGGGACTAGCGAATCCTACGAGCAGTACTTC
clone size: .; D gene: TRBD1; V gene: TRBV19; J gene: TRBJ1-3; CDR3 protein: CASSRTGGGGNTIYF; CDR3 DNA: TGTGCCAGTAGCAGGACAGGGGGCGGTGGAAACACCATATATTTT
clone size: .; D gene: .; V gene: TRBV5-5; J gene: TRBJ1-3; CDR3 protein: CASSLSLAGALGNTIYF; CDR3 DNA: TGTGCCAGCAGCTTGTCCTTGGCGGGGGCGCTTGGAAACACCATATATTTT
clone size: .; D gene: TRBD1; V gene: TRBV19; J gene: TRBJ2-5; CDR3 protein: CASSNRQGRMGQETQYF; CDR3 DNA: TGTGCCAGTAGTAATAGACAGGGGCGAATGGGGCAAGAGACCCAGTACTTC
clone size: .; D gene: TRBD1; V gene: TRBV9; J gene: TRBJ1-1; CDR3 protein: CASSYTQGANTEAFF; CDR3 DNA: TGTGCCAGCAGCTATACGCAGGGGGCCAACACTGAAGCTTTCTTT
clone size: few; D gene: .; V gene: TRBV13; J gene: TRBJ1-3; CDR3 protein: CASSPDSYSGNTIYF; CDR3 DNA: TGTGCCAGCAGTCCAGACAGCTACTCTGGAAACACCATATATTTT
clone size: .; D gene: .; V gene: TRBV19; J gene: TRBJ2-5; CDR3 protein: CASSIATNRGETQYF; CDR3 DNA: TGTGCCAGTAGTATAGCGACCAATCGAGGAGAGACCCAGTACTTC
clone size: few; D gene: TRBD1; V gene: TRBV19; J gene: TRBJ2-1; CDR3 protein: CASSILGQKDNEQFF; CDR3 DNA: TGTGCCAGTAGTATTCTGGGACAGAAAGACAATGAGCAGTTCTTC
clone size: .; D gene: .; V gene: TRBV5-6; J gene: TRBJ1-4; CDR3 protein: CASSLATDLREKLFF; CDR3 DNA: TGTGCCAGCAGCTTGGCGACAGACCTCCGGGAAAAACTGTTTTTT
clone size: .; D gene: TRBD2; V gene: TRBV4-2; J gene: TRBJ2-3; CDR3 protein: CASSQDLCSGRALCTDTQYF; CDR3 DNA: TGTGCCAGCAGCCAAGATCTTTGCAGCGGGAGGGCCCTTTGCACAGATACGCAGTATTTT
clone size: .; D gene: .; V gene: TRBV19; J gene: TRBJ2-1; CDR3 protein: CASSIFTYNEQFF; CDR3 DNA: TGTGCCAGTAGTATATTCACCTACAATGAGCAGTTCTTC
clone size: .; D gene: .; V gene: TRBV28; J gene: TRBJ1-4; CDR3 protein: CASSPSTPTNEKLFF; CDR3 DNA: TGTGCCAGCAGTCCCTCGACACCAACTAATGAAAAACTGTTTTTT
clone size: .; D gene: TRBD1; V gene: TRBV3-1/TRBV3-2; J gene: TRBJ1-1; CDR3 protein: CASSRYRGKLEAFF; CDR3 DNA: TGTGCCAGCAGCCGGTACAGGGGTAAGCTTGAAGCTTTCTTT
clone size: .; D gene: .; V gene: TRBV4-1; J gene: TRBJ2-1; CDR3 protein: CASSQVGTTLQGQFF; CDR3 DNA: TGCGCCAGCAGCCAAGTCGGGACAACCCTCCAGGGGCAGTTCTTC